These 9 T cell receptor beta chains originate from one sample sequenced in a study of T cell responses to AZD1222 COVID-19 vaccine. Libraries were prepared by immunoSEQ multiplex PCR; TCRdb keeps only in-frame clonotypes and omits some of them. The profile covers approximately 200,000 clones, with roughly 92% appearing a single time and around 3.5% taken by the ten largest. Sample: peripheral blood, taken 28 days after the second AZD1222 dose. The receptors here all came from an adult who received the AZD1222 COVID-19 vaccine.

The chain carries TRBV6-5 and TRBJ1-2; D call uncertain. This CDR3 contains 15 residues. The germline CDR1 and CDR2 sequences are MNHEY and SVGAGI. Between the trimmed V and J ends, which lost 6 bases and 7 bases, there was a span of 21 bases. The CDR3 DNA is TGTGCCAGCAGCGACCACTCCGCCCCATCGCGTGGCTACACCTTC. It encodes CASSDHSAPSRGYTF.

This chain joins TRBV5-1 and TRBJ2-3, with 11 positions matching TRBD2. Unmatched junction bases numbered 9, after V lost 0 bases and J lost 3 bases. The germline V gene encodes CDR1 SGHRS and CDR2 YFSETQ. This CDR3 is built from 18 residues. The CDR3, as DNA: TGCGCCAGCAGCTTGGGCCCACTAGCGGGAGTTAGGACAGATACGCAGTATTTT. It codes for CASSLGPLAGVRTDTQYF. Filled out from reference TRBV5-1 and TRBJ2-3, the complete variable domain reads KAGVTQTPRYLIKTRGQQVTLSCSPISGHRSVSWYQQTPGQGLQFLFEYFSETQRNKGNFPGRFSGRQFSNSRSEMNVSTLELGDSALYLCASSLGPLAGVRTDTQYFGPGTRLTVL.

V and J are TRBV28 and TRBJ2-3; a weak D match, TRBD2 (6 bases). Germline V gene lookup returns CDR1 MDHEN and CDR2 SYDVKM. V was shortened by 10 bases and J by 2 bases, with 13 bases between the two germline ends. This CDR3 comprises 13 residues. The chain's CDR3 is CATGRRATDTQYF. The CDR3 bases are TGTGCCACCGGCCGGAGGGCCACAGATACGCAGTATTTT.

About this clone: The conserved phenylalanine or tryptophan normally closing the CDR3 is absent here, so this likely arose from a read error. The DNA is left out, because the CDR3 cannot be placed on it with certainty; the CDR3 is given as TCRdb lists it. This chain's CDR3 is CASSVLTAWSG. The chain combines TRBV2 with TRBJ1-2; the DNA was not compared with TRBD1, the D call given in the table. Germline V gene lookup returns CDR1 SNHLY and CDR2 FYNNEI. The CDR3 is 11 residues long, ends included.

The rearrangement links TRBV5-1 to TRBJ2-1, with a tentative D call TRBD2 (6 bases). Looked up from germline, CDR1 is SGHRS and CDR2 is YFSETQ. V was shortened by 4 bases and J by 3 bases, with 14 bases between the two germline ends. The length of the CDR3 is 15 residues. The CDR3 DNA sequence: TGCGCCAGCAGCGGGACTTGGGGTGTCTACAATGAGCAGTTCTTC. It is translated as CASSGTWGVYNEQFF. The full variable domain, completed using reference TRBV5-1 and TRBJ2-1, is KAGVTQTPRYLIKTRGQQVTLSCSPISGHRSVSWYQQTPGQGLQFLFEYFSETQRNKGNFPGRFSGRQFSNSRSEMNVSTLELGDSALYLCASSGTWGVYNEQFFGPGTRLTVL.

This clone has a single count. CDR3: CASSRVSSYEQYF. In nucleotides, the CDR3 is TGTGCCAGCAGCAGGGTGAGCTCCTACGAGCAGTACTTC. The chain employs TRBV28 and TRBJ2-7, with D possibly TRBD1 on 5 matching bases. CDR3 length: 13 amino acids. The germline V gene encodes CDR1 MDHEN and CDR2 SYDVKM. V shed 6 bases and J shed 0 bases, with 9 bases lying between them.

The chain uses TRBV30 and TRBJ1-2; tentative D call: TRBD1 (6 bases). The CDR3 runs 13 residues. V was shortened by 1 base and J by 6 bases, with 12 bases between the two germline ends. Germline V gene lookup returns CDR1 GTSNPN and CDR2 SVGIG (reference sequence). The CDR3 reads CAWSAQGFDGYTF. As DNA, the CDR3 is TGTGCCTGGAGTGCACAGGGTTTCGATGGCTACACCTTC.

J is TRBJ2-7 and V is TRBV28; D tentatively fits TRBD1 or TRBD2 (5 bases each). Trimming took off 4 bases at V and 3 bases at J, with 13 bases between the two ends. Germline values: CDR1 MDHEN, CDR2 SYDVKM. The CDR3 is made up of 14 amino acids. This chain's CDR3 is CASSSRGPLYEQYF. CDR3 nucleotides: TGTGCCAGCAGTTCCCGGGGACCACTCTACGAGCAGTACTTC.

For the CDR3, the DNA is TGTGCCAGCAGCAAAAGTACTAGCGGCTACGAGCAGTACTTC. Its protein is CASSKSTSGYEQYF. The chain uses TRBV7-8 and TRBJ2-7; TRBD2 agrees at 8 bases. CDR3 size: 14 residues. The trim removed 5 bases at V and 3 bases at J, leaving 6 bases unmatched. Germline loops: CDR1 SGHVS, CDR2 FQNEAQ.